These 17 T cell receptor beta chains were all obtained from the same sample, sequenced in a study of tumor and adjacent non-tumor tissue in lung cancer. TCRbeta libraries were built with three rounds of nested PCR, modified from ARM-PCR. TCRdb called the multiplex PCR reads again in MiXCR, with one record for every CDR3 protein. The table has some 93,000 distinct CDR3 sequences, less than 75% seen once. The template was RNA from unsorted bulk tissue. Material for sequencing was lung tumor tissue. Every receptor here comes from a man in his sixties with non-small cell lung cancer.

As concerns this clonotype: One base away lies a much larger clone, so this may be a sequencing read error. The rearrangement joins TRBV5-6 to TRBJ2-7; maybe TRBD1 (6 bases). This CDR3 is 15 amino acids long. The germline CDR1 and CDR2 sequences are SGHDT and YYEEEE. Here the CDR3 reads CASSFRTANPYELYF. CDR3 nucleotides: TGTGCCAGCAGCTTCAGGACAGCGAACCCCTACGAGCTGTACTTC.

This clonotype was found many times. CDR3 loop: CASSPDRVVSGELFF. CDR3 sequence (DNA): TGTGCCAGCAGCCCGGACAGGGTAGTTTCCGGGGAGCTGTTTTTT. The rearrangement links TRBV5-4 to TRBJ2-2, with 8 bases identical to TRBD1. With V trimmed by 4 bases and J by 6 bases, 8 bases remained unmatched. Germline V lookup: CDR1 SGHNT, CDR2 YYREEE (reference sequence). This CDR3 spans 15 amino acids.

V is TRBV11-3 and J is TRBJ2-1; possible D gene TRBD2, 6 bases. With 6 bases removed from V and 9 bases from J, the gap between germline ends came to 18 bases. In germline, CDR1 is SGHNT, CDR2 YENEEA. The CDR3 spans 14 residues. CDR3 protein: CASRRTTSSIEQFF. CDR3 coding DNA: TGTGCCAGCAGACGGACTACTAGTTCTATTGAGCAGTTCTTC.

Only a few counts were recorded for this clonotype. The junction shows a germline mismatch at one end, possibly a read error. The V and J genes are TRBV12-3 or TRBV12-4 and TRBJ2-5; weak D call: TRBD1 (6 bases). The CDR3 has 15 amino acids. CDR3 sequence reads: CASNLGGHPQEAQYF. The CDR3 DNA sequence: TGTGCCAGCAATTTAGGGGGACACCCCCAAGAGGCCCAGTACTTC.

The V and J genes are TRBV6-5 and TRBJ2-1; tentatively, D is TRBD1 (5 bases). From germline, CDR1 is MNHEY and CDR2 SVGAGI. Trimming stripped 0 bases from V and 6 bases from J, with 18 bases between. The CDR3 sequence is 17 residues long. The CDR3 is CASSYSGGPGMSNEQFF. DNA of the CDR3: TGTGCCAGCAGTTACTCGGGTGGTCCAGGGATGAGCAATGAGCAGTTCTTC.

This chain links TRBV28 with TRBJ2-1; 7 bases are shared with TRBD2. Germline loops: CDR1 MDHEN, CDR2 SYDVKM. The CDR3 is 13 residues long. V trimming: 7 bases; J trimming: 9 bases; junction bases outside the gene matches: 9. In nucleotides, the CDR3 is TGTGCCAGCATCATACAGGCTAGCGGTGAGCAGTTCTTC. Residues: CASIIQASGEQFF.

The chain has TRBV28 and TRBJ2-3; a weak D match, TRBD1 (5 bases). This CDR3 is 16 amino acids long. The germline CDR1 and CDR2 sequences are MDHEN and SYDVKM. Between the trimmed V and J ends, which lost 5 bases and 0 bases, there was a span of 15 bases. The CDR3 nucleotides read TGTGCCAGCAGTCCAGGACACGCACTGAGCACAGATACGCAGTATTTT. This sequence encodes CASSPGHALSTDTQYF.

Details on this clonotype: This sequence may be a read error, since a much larger clone differs from it by one base. The gene calls are TRBV6-2 or TRBV6-3 and TRBJ2-4, with D possibly matching TRBD2 (7 bases). There are 19 residues in the CDR3. The germline V and J ends were trimmed by 2 bases and 3 bases, with 23 bases remaining between them. Germline assignment: CDR1 MNHEY and CDR2 SVGEGT. This chain's CDR3 is CASSYNQGSGGLSKNIQYF. CDR3 bases: TGTGCCAGCAGTTACAACCAAGGGTCGGGGGGCCTGAGCAAAAACATTCAGTACTTC.

Note on this clonotype: A read error may explain this, as a much larger clone is one base away. The chain has TRBV6-2 or TRBV6-3 and TRBJ1-2; no clear D. Trimming pared 8 bases from V and 4 bases from J, leaving 14 bases between. This CDR3 has 13 residues. CDR1 and CDR2 from the germline V gene are MNHEY and SVGEGT. The CDR3 spells CASGSDGSYGYTF. As DNA, the CDR3 is TGTGCCAGCGGATCGGACGGGAGCTATGGCTACACCTTC.

Comments on this clonotype: This CDR3 fails to terminate in the conserved phenylalanine or tryptophan, so it likely reflects a read error. The rearrangement links TRBV29-1 to TRBJ2-7, with D unresolved. The germline gives CDR1 SQVTM, CDR2 ANQGSEA. Trimming left V 7 bases short and J 2 bases short, with 21 bases between. The CDR3 spans 15 residues. The CDR3 region has the DNA TGCAGCGCGGCAGAAAAGCAGGTCACTACCTACGAGCAGTACATT. It is translated as CSAAEKQVTTYEQYI.

This clonotype has a count of ten or more. The rearrangement links TRBV28 to TRBJ2-6; 11 positions agree with TRBD1. The germline CDR1 and CDR2 sequences are MDHEN and SYDVKM. The ends lost 9 bases at V and 2 bases at J; junction bases unmatched: 9. The CDR3 extends over 17 amino acids. The CDR3, as DNA: TGTGCCAGTAAGGGGACAGGGGGTTTAGCTGGGGCCAACGTCCTGACTTTC. As protein: CASKGTGGLAGANVLTF.

The chain couples TRBV11-2 to TRBJ2-3, with D unclear. The CDR3 loop spans 13 amino acids. The germline V gene encodes CDR1 SGHAT and CDR2 FQNNGV. V dropped 6 bases and J dropped 9 bases, with 16 bases sitting between them. The CDR3 spells CASRIEGLDTQYF. Written as DNA, the CDR3 is TGTGCCAGCAGAATAGAAGGGCTGGACACGCAGTATTTT.

To note about this clonotype: It may be a read error: a sequence one base away is much more abundant. This chain joins TRBV20-1 and TRBJ2-2, with 8 nucleotides matching TRBD1. Trimming removed 4 bases from V and 4 bases from J; junction bases left unmatched: 8. In germline, CDR1 is DFQATT, CDR2 SNEGSKA (reference sequence). The CDR3 is made up of 15 amino acids. The CDR3 reads CSANRQGPVTGELFF. Here the CDR3 DNA reads TGCAGTGCTAACCGACAGGGGCCTGTCACCGGGGAGCTGTTTTTT.

Points on this clonotype: An end of the junction does not agree with germline; a read error may underlie this. The genes are TRBV7-9 and TRBJ2-3; D gene unclear. CDR3 length: 15 residues. Germline values: CDR1 SEHNR, CDR2 FQNEAQ (reference sequence). The CDR3 here is CDSSQTFRITDRQYF. CDR3 bases: TGTGACAGCAGTCAAACCTTCCGGATCACAGATAGGCAGTATTTT.

The CDR3 region has the DNA TGTGCCAGCAGCCAGATTAGGGGGAGTAAAGCTTTCTTT. Translation gives CASSQIRGSKAFF. The V and J genes are TRBV14 and TRBJ1-1, with D perhaps matching TRBD1 (6 bases). The CDR3 runs 13 residues. V lost 3 bases and J 9 bases, leaving 14 bases between the germline ends. In germline, CDR1 is SGHDN, CDR2 FVKESK.

There are a few counts of this clonotype. Compared with germline, one end of the junction differs, possibly owing to a read error. The V gene is TRBV5-1, the J gene TRBJ2-5; possibly TRBD1 or TRBD2 for D (5 bases each). CDR3 length: 13 residues. The V gene's germline CDR1 is SGHRS and CDR2 YFSETQ. The CDR3 DNA follows: TGCGTCAGCAGCTTGGCCGGGGCAGAGACTCAGTACTTC. Translation: CVSSLAGAETQYF.

In the case of this clonotype: The conserved phenylalanine or tryptophan normally closing the CDR3 is absent here, so this likely arose from a read error. The rearrangement uses TRBV6-6 and TRBJ2-5; TRBD2 aligns across 11 bases. V trimming: 5 bases; J trimming: 4 bases; junction bases outside the gene matches: 9. The CDR3 spans 16 residues. The germline V gene encodes CDR1 MNHNY and CDR2 SVGAGI (reference sequence). CDR3 nucleotide sequence: TGTGCCAGCAGTGCTCCGGGACTAGCGGTAGTAGAGACCCAGTACCTC. Translated: CASSAPGLAVVETQYL.